Below, 27 T cell receptor beta chains from the same sample are listed, as sequenced in a study of graft-versus-host responses after intestinal transplantation. Their cognate antigens are unknown. Some clones are missing from TCRdb's copy, which holds only in-frame ones; the method was immunoSEQ multiplex PCR. The sample includes more than 90,000 clones, 80% to 95% of them seen just once. Specimen: unstimulated CD8+ T cells sorted from spleen or lymph node cells, collected before intestinal transplant. The receptors originated from a human donor who received an intestinal transplant.

The CDR3 nucleotides are TGTGCCAGCAGCTTGGCGGGGTCCACAGATACGCAGTATTTT. It translates to CASSLAGSTDTQYF. This sequence joins TRBV7-9 and TRBJ2-3, with D possibly being TRBD2 (6 bases). Between the trimmed V and J ends, which lost 3 bases and 2 bases, there was a span of 9 bases. Germline-derived CDR1 and CDR2 are SEHNR and FQNEAQ (reference sequence). The CDR3 sequence is 14 residues long.

The chain joins TRBV13 to TRBJ2-3; 9 bases fit TRBD1. This CDR3 is 17 amino acids long. Germline V gene lookup returns CDR1 PRHDT and CDR2 FYEKMQ (reference sequence). Germline trimming cut 3 bases from V and 2 bases from J; bases unmatched to any gene: 9. The CDR3 DNA reads as TGTGCCAGCAGCTTCGCTACCGGGACAGGGTCCACAGATACGCAGTATTTT. Its translation is CASSFATGTGSTDTQYF.

This chain links TRBV13 with TRBJ1-2; D is possibly TRBD1 (6 bases). From germline, CDR1 is PRHDT and CDR2 FYEKMQ (reference sequence). V was pared by 5 bases and J by 3 bases, with 13 bases between. CDR3 size: 14 residues. The CDR3 reads CASSPGVIDYGYTF. CDR3 nucleotide sequence: TGTGCCAGCAGCCCAGGGGTTATTGACTATGGCTACACCTTC.

V usage is TRBV6-5 and J usage is TRBJ1-1, with D maybe TRBD1 (6 bases). This CDR3 is built from 14 residues. Germline V gives CDR1 MNHEY, CDR2 SVGAGI. The V and J ends lost 2 bases and 0 bases respectively, with 7 bases between them. In DNA, the CDR3 is TGTGCCAGCAGTTACAGGGGGATGAACACTGAAGCTTTCTTT. This sequence encodes CASSYRGMNTEAFF.

This clone has only one observation. This chain uses TRBV16 with TRBJ2-3; no definite D call. CDR1 KGHSY and CDR2 FQNENV come from the germline V gene. V dropped 2 bases and J dropped 6 bases, with 12 bases sitting between them. The CDR3 contains 14 residues. The DNA of the CDR3 is TGTGCCAGCAGCCAAGTCGGTTTTACCGATACGCAGTATTTT. Residues: CASSQVGFTDTQYF.

V and J are TRBV25-1 and TRBJ2-3, with TRBD2 as a possible D gene (6 bases). Germline V gene data show CDR1 as MGHDK and CDR2 as SYGVNS. Trimming left V 3 bases short and J 3 bases short, with 10 bases between. This CDR3 has 14 amino acids. CDR3 bases: TGTGCCAGCAGTGACCCGGGACTTACAGATACGCAGTATTTT. Translated: CASSDPGLTDTQYF.

This chain connects TRBV7-9 to TRBJ1-1, with D uncertain. The CDR3 sequence is 12 residues long. The V end lost 4 bases, the J end lost 3 bases, and 6 bases lay between the germline ends. Germline CDR1 is SEHNR and CDR2 is FQNEAQ (reference sequence). In DNA form, the CDR3 reads TGTGCCAGCAGCTCCCGGGACACTGAAGCTTTCTTT. Protein product: CASSSRDTEAFF.

This clone has just one count. The chain carries TRBV28 and TRBJ1-2, with 8 bases fitting TRBD1. CDR1 is MDHEN and CDR2 is SYDVKM in the germline V gene. V was clipped by 6 bases and J by 6 bases; unmatched bases: 6. The length of the CDR3 is 13 residues. CDR3 protein: CASSDRGRDGYTF. The DNA of the CDR3 is TGTGCCAGCAGCGACAGGGGCCGGGATGGCTACACCTTC.

The chain has TRBV7-9 and TRBJ1-2, with 8 bases matching TRBD1. The ends lost 5 bases at V and 8 bases at J; junction bases unmatched: 7. CDR1 and CDR2 from the germline V gene are SEHNR and FQNEAQ (reference sequence). This CDR3 region has 13 residues. CDR3 protein: CASSPDREGGYTF. CDR3 nucleotide sequence: TGTGCCAGCAGCCCGGACAGGGAAGGGGGCTACACCTTC. The whole variable domain, filled in from reference TRBV7-9 and TRBJ1-2, reads DTGVSQNPRHKITKRGQNVTFRCDPISEHNRLYWYRQTLGQGPEFLTYFQNEAQLEKSRLLSDRFSAERPKGSFSTLEIQRTEQGDSAMYLCASSPDREGGYTFGSGTRLTVV.

The J gene is TRBJ2-7, the V gene TRBV7-9; maybe TRBD2 (5 bases). The length of the CDR3 is 13 residues. The V and J ends lost 5 bases and 3 bases respectively, with 11 bases between them. Germline V lookup: CDR1 SEHNR, CDR2 FQNEAQ (reference sequence). The CDR3 bases are TGTGCCAGCAGCCCCCCGGGGAACTACGAGCAGTACTTC. Translation: CASSPPGNYEQYF.

V usage is TRBV7-9 and J usage is TRBJ1-2, with D perhaps TRBD1 (5 bases). V shed 5 bases and J shed 4 bases, with 11 bases lying between them. There are 13 residues in the CDR3. In germline, CDR1 is SEHNR, CDR2 FQNEAQ (reference sequence). Here the CDR3 DNA reads TGTGCCAGCAGCGGCGGGACTTTCTATGGCTACACCTTC. Translated, it gives CASSGGTFYGYTF.

The V gene is TRBV4-1, the J gene TRBJ2-7; no clear D gene. CDR1 and CDR2 (germline): MGHRA, YSYEKL. Between the trimmed V and J ends, which lost 1 base and 6 bases, there was a span of 7 bases. The CDR3 has 12 amino acids. The DNA of the CDR3 is TGCGCCAGCAGCCAAGTCCGCGCCGAGCAGTACTTC. It is translated as CASSQVRAEQYF.

The chain joins TRBV5-6 to TRBJ2-7; D gene unclear. Germline-derived CDR1 and CDR2 are SGHDT and YYEEEE. This CDR3 has 16 residues. The V end lost 6 bases, the J end lost 1 base, and 20 bases lay between the germline ends. Written as DNA, the CDR3 is TGTGCCAGCAACGCCATTGCGGTCGACGTTTCCTACGAGCAGTACTTC. Amino acid sequence: CASNAIAVDVSYEQYF.

This rearrangement joins TRBV4-2 to TRBJ2-7, with TRBD2 matching 10 bases. V was pared by 1 base and J by 2 bases, with 2 bases of the junction left unmatched. The CDR3 is made up of 15 amino acids. From germline, CDR1 is LGHNA and CDR2 YNFKEQ. The CDR3 loop is CASSQGTSGTYEQYF. The CDR3 DNA is TGTGCCAGCAGCCAAGGGACTAGCGGAACCTACGAGCAGTACTTC.

CDR3 region: CASSVTGSPYSYEQYF. CDR3 sequence (DNA): TGTGCCAGCAGCGTAACAGGGAGCCCCTATTCCTACGAGCAGTACTTC. The rearrangement joins TRBV7-8 to TRBJ2-7, with a weak D call TRBD1 (6 bases). The germline gives CDR1 SGHVS, CDR2 FQNEAQ. V was cut by 5 bases and J by 1 base, with 18 bases left in between. The CDR3 contains 16 residues.

The chain has TRBV4-1 and TRBJ2-7, with D possibly being TRBD2 (6 bases). Germline-derived CDR1 and CDR2 are MGHRA and YSYEKL. Trimming stripped 3 bases from V and 2 bases from J, with 14 bases between. The CDR3 contains 15 residues. The CDR3 reads CASSQVAVRTYEQYF. CDR3 sequence (DNA): TGCGCCAGCAGCCAGGTAGCGGTGAGAACCTACGAGCAGTACTTC.

This clone was observed a single time. V usage is TRBV9 and J usage is TRBJ2-7, with 7 bases aligning to TRBD2. After removal of 3 bases from V and 2 bases from J, the junction contained 8 bases not matched to a gene. The CDR3 consists of 15 residues. Germline assignment: CDR1 SGDLS and CDR2 YYNGEE. The CDR3 region is CASSAGGGSTYEQYF. The CDR3 DNA reads TGTGCCAGCAGCGCCGGGGGAGGGTCAACCTACGAGCAGTACTTC.

This rearrangement joins TRBV6-6 to TRBJ1-1; no reliable D call. The CDR3 consists of 12 residues. Trimming shortened V by 5 bases and J by 7 bases, and 11 bases separated the two germline ends. The V gene's germline CDR1 is MNHNY and CDR2 SVGAGI (reference sequence). CDR3: CASSQDKIEAFF. CDR3 coding DNA: TGTGCCAGCAGTCAAGACAAGATTGAAGCTTTCTTT.

V usage is TRBV19 and J usage is TRBJ1-2; 7 bases fit TRBD1. The CDR3 extends over 17 amino acids. CDR1 is LNHDA, CDR2 SQIVND, per germline (reference sequence). The V segment lost 0 bases and the J segment 2 bases; nucleotides outside the gene matches: 9. The CDR3 reads CASSIDYRGWGNYGYTF. CDR3 coding DNA: TGTGCCAGTAGTATAGATTACAGGGGATGGGGGAACTATGGCTACACCTTC. The full variable domain, completed using reference TRBV19 and TRBJ1-2, is DGGITQSPKYLFRKEGQNVTLSCEQNLNHDAMYWYRQDPGQGLRLIYYSQIVNDFQKGDIAEGYSVSREKKESFPLTVTSAQKNPTAFYLCASSIDYRGWGNYGYTFGSGTRLTVV.

The chain joins TRBV9 to TRBJ2-3; the D is unclear. Deletions cut 0 bases from V and 0 bases from J, with 8 bases between. The CDR3 spans 15 residues. Germline values: CDR1 SGDLS, CDR2 YYNGEE. CDR3: CASSVGLSSTDTQYF. Here the CDR3 DNA reads TGTGCCAGCAGCGTAGGTTTGTCTAGCACAGATACGCAGTATTTT.

The genes are TRBV7-9 and TRBJ2-3; 11 bases fit TRBD2. Per the germline V gene, CDR1 is SEHNR and CDR2 is FQNEAQ (reference sequence). The junction had 9 bases not matched to a gene; V was cut back by 4 bases and J by 0 bases. The CDR3 contains 18 residues. This CDR3 reads CASSYPRTSGSSTDTQYF. DNA of the CDR3: TGTGCCAGCAGCTACCCCCGCACTAGCGGGAGTAGCACAGATACGCAGTATTTT.

The chain recombines TRBV19 with TRBJ1-2; tentative D call: TRBD1 (6 bases). The CDR3 runs 12 residues. With 9 bases removed from V and 4 bases from J, the gap between germline ends came to 12 bases. CDR1 LNHDA and CDR2 SQIVND come from the germline V gene (reference sequence). CDR3 DNA sequence: TGTGCCAGCACGACAGGAACCTATGGCTACACCTTC. This translates into CASTTGTYGYTF.

The chain joins TRBV5-1 to TRBJ1-6; TRBD1 agrees at 9 bases. Germline V gene lookup returns CDR1 SGHRS and CDR2 YFSETQ. CDR3 size: 12 residues. The J segment lost 14 bases and the V segment lost 4 bases, leaving 4 bases of the junction unmatched. CDR3: CASSGTGQALHF. CDR3 in DNA: TGCGCCAGCAGCGGGACAGGGCAGGCCCTCCACTTT.

V gene TRBV13 combines with J gene TRBJ1-1; 10 nucleotides line up with TRBD1. The CDR3 is 14 amino acids. V was clipped by 5 bases and J by 0 bases; unmatched bases: 0. CDR1 is PRHDT, CDR2 FYEKMQ, per germline (reference sequence). This CDR3 is CASSGQGVNTEAFF. The DNA for the CDR3 is TGTGCCAGCAGCGGACAGGGGGTGAACACTGAAGCTTTCTTT.

The V and J genes are TRBV11-2 and TRBJ2-5, with 7 bases fitting TRBD2. The trim removed 1 base at V and 5 bases at J, leaving 4 bases unmatched. Germline assignment: CDR1 SGHAT and CDR2 FQNNGV. This CDR3 comprises 14 residues. The CDR3 DNA is TGTGCCAGCAGCTTAGTGGGAGGGCGGGAGACCCAGTACTTC. This codes for CASSLVGGRETQYF.

J is TRBJ2-5 and V is TRBV6-5; TRBD2 aligns across 11 bases. The J call may be faulty, since TRBJ2-7 better matches the DNA end. The CDR3 has 16 residues. Germline values: CDR1 MNHEY, CDR2 SVGAGI. The CDR3 DNA reads as TGTGCCAGCAGTTACGTATCTAGCGGGGGGACCTACGAGCAGTACTTC. It codes for CASSYVSSGGTYEQYF.

This rearrangement joins TRBV6-1 to TRBJ2-7; no firm D call. Germline V gene data show CDR1 as MNHNS and CDR2 as SASEGT. With 3 bases removed from V and 0 bases from J, the gap between germline ends came to 9 bases. The CDR3 extends over 14 amino acids. CDR3 region: CASSDPLYSYEQYF. CDR3 nucleotides: TGTGCCAGCAGTGACCCTCTGTACTCCTACGAGCAGTACTTC.